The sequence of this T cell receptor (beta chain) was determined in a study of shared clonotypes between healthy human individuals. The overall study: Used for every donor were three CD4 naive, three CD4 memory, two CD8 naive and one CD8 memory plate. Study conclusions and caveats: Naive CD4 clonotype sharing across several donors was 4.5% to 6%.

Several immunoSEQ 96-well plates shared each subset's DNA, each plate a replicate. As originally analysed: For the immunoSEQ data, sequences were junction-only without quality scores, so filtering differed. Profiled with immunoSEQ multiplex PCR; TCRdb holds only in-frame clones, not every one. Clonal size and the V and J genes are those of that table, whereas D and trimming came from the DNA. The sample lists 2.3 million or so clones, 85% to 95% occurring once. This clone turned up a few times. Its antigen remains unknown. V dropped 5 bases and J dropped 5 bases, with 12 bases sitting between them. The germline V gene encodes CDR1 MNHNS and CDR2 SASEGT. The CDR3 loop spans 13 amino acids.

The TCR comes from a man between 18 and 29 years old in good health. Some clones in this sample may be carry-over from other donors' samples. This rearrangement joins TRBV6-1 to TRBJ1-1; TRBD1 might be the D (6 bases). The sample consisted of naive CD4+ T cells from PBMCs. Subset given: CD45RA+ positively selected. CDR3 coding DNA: TGTGCCAGCAGTTGGGGGGCGCGAACTGAAGCTTTCTTT. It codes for CASSWGARTEAFF.